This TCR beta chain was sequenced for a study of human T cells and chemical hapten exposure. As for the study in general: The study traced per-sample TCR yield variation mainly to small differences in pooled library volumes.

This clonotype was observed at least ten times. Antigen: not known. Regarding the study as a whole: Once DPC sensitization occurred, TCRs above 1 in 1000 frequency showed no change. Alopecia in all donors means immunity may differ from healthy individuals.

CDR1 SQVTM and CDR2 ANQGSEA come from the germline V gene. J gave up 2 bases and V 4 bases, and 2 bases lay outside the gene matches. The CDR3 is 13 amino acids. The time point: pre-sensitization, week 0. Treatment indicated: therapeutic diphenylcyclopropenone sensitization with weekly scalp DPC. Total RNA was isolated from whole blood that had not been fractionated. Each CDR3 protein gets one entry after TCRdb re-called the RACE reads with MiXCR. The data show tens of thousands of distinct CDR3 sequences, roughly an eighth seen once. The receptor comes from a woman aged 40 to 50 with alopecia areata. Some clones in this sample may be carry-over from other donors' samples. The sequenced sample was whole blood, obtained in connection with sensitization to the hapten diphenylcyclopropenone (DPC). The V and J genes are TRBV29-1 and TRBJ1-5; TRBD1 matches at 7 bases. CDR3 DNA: TGCAGCGTTGGGGACAGCGGCAATCAGCCCCAGCATTTT. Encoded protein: CSVGDSGNQPQHF.